The subject of this entry is one TCR beta chain. This sample was taken from a study of blood T cell repertoires in COVID-19. Whole-study context: There were acute and convalescent COVID-19 samples, and they came from the United States, Italy and Spain. PBMCs, B-cell-depleted T cells, or T cells were the source of the cDNA or gDNA that made up the material.

Seattle-derived patients entered the study during active infection and were followed longitudinally. Original processing methods: Amplification of reference gene primers provided the estimated nucleated cell counts. Method: immunoSEQ multiplex PCR; TCRdb's copy keeps in-frame clones and lacks some. V and J calls and clone size are those listed in that table; D and trimming were worked out from the DNA. The sample gives tens of thousands of clones, about 74% of which show up once; roughly 3.9% is in the top ten. J gave up 5 bases and V 5 bases, and 4 bases lay outside the gene matches. Germline CDR1 reads MNHEY; CDR2 reads SMNVEV (reference sequence). The CDR3 spans 14 residues.

This TCR came from a man in his 70s with COVID-19, enrolled during active disease. The sequencing input was peripheral blood. The chain is built from TRBV27 and TRBJ1-1; TRBD1 aligns across 11 bases. The CDR3 DNA sequence: TGTGCCAGCAGTACCCGGGACAGGGGGACTGAAGCTTTCTTT. Translated, it gives CASSTRDRGTEAFF.